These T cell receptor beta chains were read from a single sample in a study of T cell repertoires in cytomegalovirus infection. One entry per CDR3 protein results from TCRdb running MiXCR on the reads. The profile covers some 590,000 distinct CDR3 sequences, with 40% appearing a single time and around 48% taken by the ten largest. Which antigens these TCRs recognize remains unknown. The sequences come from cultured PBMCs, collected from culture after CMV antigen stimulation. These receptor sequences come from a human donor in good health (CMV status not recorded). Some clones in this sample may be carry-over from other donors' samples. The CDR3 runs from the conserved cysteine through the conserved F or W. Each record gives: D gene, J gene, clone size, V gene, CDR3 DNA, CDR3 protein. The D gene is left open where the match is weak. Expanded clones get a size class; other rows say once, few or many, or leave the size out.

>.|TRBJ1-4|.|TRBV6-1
TGTGCCAGCAGTGAAGCTGGAGGGGAAAAACTGTTTTTT
CASSEAGGEKLFF
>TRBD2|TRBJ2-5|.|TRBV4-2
TGTGCCAGCAGCCAGACAGGAGGTAGCGGGGCCCAAGAGACCCAGTACTTC
CASSQTGGSGAQETQYF
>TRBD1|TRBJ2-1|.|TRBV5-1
TGCGCCAGCAGCTTGGCTCTCCCGGGACAGGGCAATGAGCAGTTCTTC
CASSLALPGQGNEQFF
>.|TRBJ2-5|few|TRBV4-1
TGCGCCAGCAGCCAAGTAGCTGGGGGCGGAGAGACCCAGTACTTC
CASSQVAGGGETQYF
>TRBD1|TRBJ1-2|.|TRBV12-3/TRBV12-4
TGTGCCAGCAGTTCGGACAGGGAATATGGCTACACCTTC
CASSSDREYGYTF
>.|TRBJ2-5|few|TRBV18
TGTGCCAGCTCAGTCCGACAAGCACAAGAGACCCAGTACTTC
CASSVRQAQETQYF
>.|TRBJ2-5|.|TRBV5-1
TGCGCCAGCAGCCGTGGCTACAGCCCGCCGGAGACCCAGTACTTC
CASSRGYSPPETQYF
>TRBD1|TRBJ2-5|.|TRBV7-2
TGTGCCAGCAGCCTACTACGGACAGGGGGCGTGGAGACCCAGTACTTC
CASSLLRTGGVETQYF
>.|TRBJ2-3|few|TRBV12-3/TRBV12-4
TGTGCCAGCAGTTTCGGCCGAGCAGGTTTGGGAGATACGCAGTATTTT
CASSFGRAGLGDTQYF
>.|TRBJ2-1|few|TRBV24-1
TGTGCCACCAGTGATTCCGGAGGTTGGTACAATGAGCAGTTCTTC
CATSDSGGWYNEQFF
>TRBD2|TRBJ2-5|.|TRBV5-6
TGTGCCAGCAGCTTGGGACGCGGGAGAGAAGAGACCCAGTACTTC
CASSLGRGREETQYF
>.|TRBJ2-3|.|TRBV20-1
TGCAGTGCCCCAGCGGTCGGAGGAGGGGATACGCAGTATTTT
CSAPAVGGGDTQYF
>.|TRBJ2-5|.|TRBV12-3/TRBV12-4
TGTGCCAGCAGTTTACAGGGAGTCGGGGAGACCCAGTACTTC
CASSLQGVGETQYF
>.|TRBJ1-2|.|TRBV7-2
TGTGCCAGCAGCTATCAGGGTCCTGGCTACACCTTC
CASSYQGPGYTF
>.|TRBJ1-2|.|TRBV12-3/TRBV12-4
TGTGCCAGCAGTTCTCAGAAAGCCTATGGCTACACCTTC
CASSSQKAYGYTF
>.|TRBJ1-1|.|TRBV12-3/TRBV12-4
TGTGCCAACAATCAGGGGAACACTGAAGCTTTCTTT
CANNQGNTEAFF
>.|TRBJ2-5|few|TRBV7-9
TGTGCCAGCACCCGTACTCAAGAGACCCAGTACTTC
CASTRTQETQYF
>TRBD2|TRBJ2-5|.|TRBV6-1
TGTGCCAGCAGTGACAGCGGGGGTGGTAAGACCCAGTACTTC
CASSDSGGGKTQYF
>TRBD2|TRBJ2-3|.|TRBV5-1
TGCGCCAGCAGCTCCGGACTAGGTTTCGCAGATACGCAGTATTTT
CASSSGLGFADTQYF
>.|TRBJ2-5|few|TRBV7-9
TGTGCCAGCAGCTTATTCGCCCAGCAAGAGACCCAGTACTTC
CASSLFAQQETQYF
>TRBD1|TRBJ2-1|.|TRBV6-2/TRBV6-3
TGTGCCAGCAGAGACAGGGGGCGCGTTGCATACGAGCAGTTCTTC
CASRDRGRVAYEQFF
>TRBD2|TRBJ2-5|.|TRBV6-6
TGTGCCAGCAGTTACTCATATCCGAGCGGGAACCAAGAGACCCAGTACTTC
CASSYSYPSGNQETQYF
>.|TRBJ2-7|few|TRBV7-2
TGTGCCAGCAGCTTAGCGCAGGTCGCTTTGGACGAGCAGTACTTC
CASSLAQVALDEQYF
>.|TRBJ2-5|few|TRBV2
TGTGCCAGCAGTGGACAAACTGGCCCGCAAGAGACCCAGTACTTC
CASSGQTGPQETQYF
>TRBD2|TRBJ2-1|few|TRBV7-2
TGTGCCAGCAGCACATCCGGGACTAGCGGATACAATGAGCAGTTCTTC
CASSTSGTSGYNEQFF
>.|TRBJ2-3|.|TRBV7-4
TGTGCCTGGACCCTCGGAGCGGGCCCAGATACGCAGTATTTT
CAWTLGAGPDTQYF
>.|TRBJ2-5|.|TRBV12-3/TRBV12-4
TGTGCCAGCAGCCTGGGGGACTCCCAGACCCAGTACTTC
CASSLGDSQTQYF
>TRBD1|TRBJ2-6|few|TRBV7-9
TGTGCCAGCAGCTTATCCCGCTTACCGGGACAGTACTCTGGGGCCAACGTCCTGACTTTC
CASSLSRLPGQYSGANVLTF
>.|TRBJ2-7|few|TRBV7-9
TGTGCCAGCAGCTCCCCCGTTGGGGGCTACGAGCAGTACTTC
CASSSPVGGYEQYF
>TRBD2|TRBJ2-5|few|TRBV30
TGTGCCTGCCGCCCACTAGCGGGAGTGGTGGAGACCCAGTACTTC
CACRPLAGVVETQYF
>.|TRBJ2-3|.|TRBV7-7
TGTGCCAGCAGCTTAATAACCGGGGGAGATACGCAGTATTTT
CASSLITGGDTQYF
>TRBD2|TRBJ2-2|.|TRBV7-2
TGTGCCAGCAGCATAGTAACTAGCGGGAACACCGGGGAGCTGTTTTTT
CASSIVTSGNTGELFF
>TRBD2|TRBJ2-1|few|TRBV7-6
TGTGCCAGCAGCTTTGGGACTAGCGGTCCCTACAATGAGCAGTTCTTC
CASSFGTSGPYNEQFF
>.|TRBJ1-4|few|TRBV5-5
TGTGCCAGCAGCCCGATGAGGTGGGGCGACGAGGGTGAAAAACTGTTTTTT
CASSPMRWGDEGEKLFF
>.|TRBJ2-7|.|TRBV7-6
TGTGCCAGCAGAGGGATCTCTTCCGAGCAGTACTTC
CASRGISSEQYF
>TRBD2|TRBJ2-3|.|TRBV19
TGTGCCAGTAGAAAAAAATCCTCCGGGACTAGTCGCACAGATATGCAGTATTTT
CASRKKSSGTSRTDMQYF
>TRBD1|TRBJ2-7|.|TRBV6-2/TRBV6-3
TGTGCCAGCAGTCACGGGACAGGGGGTTTCTACGAGCAGTACTTC
CASSHGTGGFYEQYF
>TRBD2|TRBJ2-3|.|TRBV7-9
TGTGCCAGCAGCTTAGATGGACTAGCGACCAGCACAGATACGCAGTATTTT
CASSLDGLATSTDTQYF
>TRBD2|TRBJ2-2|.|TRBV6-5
TGTGCCAGCAGTTACTCTCCTAGCGGGAGGAACACCGGGGAGCTGTTTTTT
CASSYSPSGRNTGELFF
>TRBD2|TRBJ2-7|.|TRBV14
TGTGCCAGCAGCCAACGCGGGAGGTATTACGAGCAGTACTTC
CASSQRGRYYEQYF
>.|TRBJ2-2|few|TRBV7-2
TGTGCCAGCCGGCGGGAAGCTCACACCGGGGAGCTGTTTTTT
CASRREAHTGELFF
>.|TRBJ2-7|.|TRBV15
TGTGCCACCAGCAGAGGTTACACCTACGAGCAGTACTTC
CATSRGYTYEQYF
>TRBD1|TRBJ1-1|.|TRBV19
TGTGCCAGTAGTATACGGACAGGGGGCCCTCACACTGAAGCTTTCTTT
CASSIRTGGPHTEAFF
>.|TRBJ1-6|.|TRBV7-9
TGTGCCAGCAGCTTAGGAGTGGCAAGGGGTTCACCCCTCCACTTT
CASSLGVARGSPLHF
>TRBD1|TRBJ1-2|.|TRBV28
TGTGCCAGCAGTTTGCATCCGAAACAGGGGCGGGTTAACTATGGCTACACCTTC
CASSLHPKQGRVNYGYTF
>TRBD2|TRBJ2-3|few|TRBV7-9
TGTGCCAGCAGCACCCGGACTAGCGGGGGGGCAGATACGCAGTATTTT
CASSTRTSGGADTQYF
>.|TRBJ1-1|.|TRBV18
TGTGCCAGCTCAAGACAGATGGGACGTCTCACTCAGAACACTGAAGCTTTCTTT
CASSRQMGRLTQNTEAFF
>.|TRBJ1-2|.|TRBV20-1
TGCAGTGCCAGCCGTCGGCAGACTTTCTATGGCTACACCTTC
CSASRRQTFYGYTF
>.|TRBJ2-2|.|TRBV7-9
TGTGCCAGCAGCTATACCGCTGGTGTTACGAACACCGGGGAGCTGTTTTTT
CASSYTAGVTNTGELFF
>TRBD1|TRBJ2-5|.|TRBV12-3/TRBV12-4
TGTGCCAGCAGTTCTACAGGGGGCATGGAGACCCAGTACTTC
CASSSTGGMETQYF